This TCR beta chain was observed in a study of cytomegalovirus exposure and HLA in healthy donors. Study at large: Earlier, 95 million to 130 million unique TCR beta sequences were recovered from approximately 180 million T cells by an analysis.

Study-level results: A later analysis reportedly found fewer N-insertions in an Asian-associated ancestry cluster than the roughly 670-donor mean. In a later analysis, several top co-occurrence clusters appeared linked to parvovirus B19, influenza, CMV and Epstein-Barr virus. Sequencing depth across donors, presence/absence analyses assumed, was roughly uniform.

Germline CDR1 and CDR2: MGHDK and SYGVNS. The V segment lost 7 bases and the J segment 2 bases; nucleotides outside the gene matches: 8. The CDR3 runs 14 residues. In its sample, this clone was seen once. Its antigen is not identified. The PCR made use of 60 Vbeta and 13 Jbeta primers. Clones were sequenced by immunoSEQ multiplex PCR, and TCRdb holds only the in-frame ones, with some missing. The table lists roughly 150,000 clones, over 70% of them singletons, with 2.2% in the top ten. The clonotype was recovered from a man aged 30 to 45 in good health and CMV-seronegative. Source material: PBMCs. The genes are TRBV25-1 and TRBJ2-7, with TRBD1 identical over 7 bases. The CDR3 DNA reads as TGTGCCAGCAATCCACAGGGGATCCCCTACGAGCAGTACTTC. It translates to CASNPQGIPYEQYF.